Shown below are 27 T cell receptor beta chains from a single sample sequenced in a study of T cell repertoires in cytomegalovirus infection. TCRdb called the reads again in MiXCR, with one record for every CDR3 protein. The sample records fewer than 850,000 distinct CDR3 sequences, almost 30% being singletons. For these receptors, no antigen is known. This sample comprised cultured CD8+ T cells from PBMCs, obtained from culture after CMV antigen stimulation. These receptors were collected from a human donor in good health (CMV status not recorded). Some clones in this sample may be carry-over from other donors' samples.

This chain connects TRBV12-3 or TRBV12-4 to TRBJ1-4; the D gene is possibly TRBD1 (5 bases). Trimming cost V 8 bases and J 15 bases, with 22 bases left between them. This CDR3 is 13 amino acids long. CDR3 region: CASLSMRLGGVFF. The CDR3 DNA sequence: TGTGCCAGCCTCTCGATGCGGTTGGGGGGGGTGTTTTTT.

The chain combines TRBV24-1 with TRBJ2-5; D may be TRBD1 (6 bases). V lost 4 bases, J lost 4 bases, and 12 bases lay in between. The CDR3 totals 14 residues. Germline values: CDR1 KGHDR, CDR2 SFDVKD. The DNA for the CDR3 is TGTGCCACCAGTGACATCGGACAGCCAGAGACCCAGTACTTC. Translating it yields CATSDIGQPETQYF.

This clonotype was detected many times. The chain has TRBV7-9 and TRBJ1-1, with unresolved D. This CDR3 comprises 14 residues. The ends were cut back, 4 bases at V and 0 bases at J, with 9 bases in the middle. Per germline, CDR1 SEHNR and CDR2 FQNEAQ (reference sequence). CDR3 loop: CASSYTVLNTEAFF. For the CDR3, the DNA is TGTGCCAGCAGCTACACAGTATTGAACACTGAAGCTTTCTTT. Supplemented by reference TRBV7-9 and TRBJ1-1, the full variable domain reads DTGVSQNPRHKITKRGQNVTFRCDPISEHNRLYWYRQTLGQGPEFLTYFQNEAQLEKSRLLSDRFSAERPKGSFSTLEIQRTEQGDSAMYLCASSYTVLNTEAFFGQGTRLTVV.

The rearrangement links TRBV5-8 to TRBJ2-3; no clear D. From germline, CDR1 is SGHTS and CDR2 YDEGEE. Trimming left V 4 bases short and J 1 base short, with 16 bases between. The CDR3 has 16 amino acids. CDR3 loop: CASSPRTAARTDTQYF. The CDR3 nucleotides read TGTGCCAGCAGCCCCAGGACCGCCGCTCGCACAGATACGCAGTATTTT.

The V call is TRBV4-1, the J call TRBJ2-7, with D hard to call. The ends were cut back, 4 bases at V and 5 bases at J, with 12 bases in the middle. This CDR3 has 13 residues. The germline gives CDR1 MGHRA, CDR2 YSYEKL. Written as DNA, the CDR3 is TGCGCCAGCAGCCCCGAGATGATTGACGAGCAGTACTTC. It yields the protein CASSPEMIDEQYF.

This sequence joins TRBV4-2 and TRBJ1-1, with D tentatively TRBD1 (5 bases). Trimming cost V 4 bases and J 7 bases, with 10 bases left between them. Germline-derived CDR1 and CDR2 are LGHNA and YNFKEQ. The CDR3 covers 12 residues. CDR3 sequence reads: CASSPRGDEAFF. The DNA for the CDR3 is TGTGCCAGCAGCCCCCGAGGGGATGAAGCTTTCTTT.

CDR3 region: CASSQGQSNEQFF. In DNA, the CDR3 is TGCGCCAGCAGCCAAGGCCAGAGCAATGAGCAGTTCTTC. The chain is built from TRBV4-1 and TRBJ2-1; D unclear. The CDR3 covers 13 residues. Germline loops: CDR1 MGHRA, CDR2 YSYEKL. The V gene lost 1 base and the J gene lost 6 bases, with 7 bases spanning the gap.

V is TRBV7-9 and J is TRBJ1-1; perhaps TRBD1 as D (6 bases). In germline, CDR1 is SEHNR, CDR2 FQNEAQ (reference sequence). This CDR3 contains 15 residues. Trimming removed 6 bases from V and 1 base from J, with 15 bases in between. The CDR3 loop is CASSFTGNGNTEAFF. The CDR3 DNA follows: TGTGCCAGCAGTTTCACAGGGAACGGGAACACTGAAGCTTTCTTT. The full variable domain, completed using reference TRBV7-9 and TRBJ1-1, is DTGVSQNPRHKITKRGQNVTFRCDPISEHNRLYWYRQTLGQGPEFLTYFQNEAQLEKSRLLSDRFSAERPKGSFSTLEIQRTEQGDSAMYLCASSFTGNGNTEAFFGQGTRLTVV.

Note on this clonotype: This may be a read error: a much more frequent sequence differs by one nucleotide. The V and J genes are TRBV6-1 and TRBJ1-5; D call uncertain. V was pared by 6 bases and J by 2 bases, with 8 bases between. The CDR3 covers 13 residues. From germline, CDR1 is MNHNS and CDR2 SASEGT. The CDR3: CASRLDGNQPQHF. CDR3 DNA: TGTGCCAGCAGATTGGACGGCAATCAGCCCCAGCATTTT.

The chain is built from TRBV5-1 and TRBJ1-4; no clear D gene. The CDR3 extends over 15 amino acids. Trimming pared 6 bases from V and 3 bases from J, leaving 15 bases between. From germline, CDR1 is SGHRS and CDR2 YFSETQ. The CDR3 region has the DNA TGCGCCAGCAATTCCGGGTTTCGTGCTAATGAAAAACTGTTTTTT. It translates to CASNSGFRANEKLFF.

For the CDR3, the DNA is TGTGCCAGCAGTTTGGCGGGGGGGCCGGAGGAGCAGTTCTTC. It yields the protein CASSLAGGPEEQFF. The chain combines TRBV6-2 or TRBV6-3 with TRBJ2-1; TRBD2 aligns across 9 bases. This CDR3 region has 14 residues. The J segment lost 10 bases and the V segment lost 4 bases, leaving 8 bases of the junction unmatched. Germline CDR1 and CDR2: MNHEY and SVGEGT.

This clonotype was seen a handful of times. The gene calls are TRBV4-1 and TRBJ2-3, with D perhaps matching TRBD2 (6 bases). Germline CDR1 is MGHRA and CDR2 is YSYEKL. The CDR3 is 19 amino acids. Trimming left V 0 bases short and J 0 bases short, with 19 bases between. The CDR3 nucleotides are TGCGCCAGCAGCCAAGAACCCCACCCCGCGGGGTCTAGCACAGATACGCAGTATTTT. This encodes CASSQEPHPAGSSTDTQYF.

This clonotype occurred many times. This chain uses TRBV7-6 with TRBJ2-5, with D tentatively TRBD2 (7 bases). The CDR3 contains 14 residues. V lost 0 bases and J 6 bases, leaving 11 bases between the germline ends. Germline V gene data show CDR1 as SGHVS and CDR2 as FNYEAQ. The CDR3 region has the DNA TGTGCCAGCAGCTTAGCGGGGGGGCTGCAGACCCAGTACTTC. Translating gives CASSLAGGLQTQYF.

This clonotype was seen a handful of times. The chain has TRBV27 and TRBJ1-2; 12 positions match TRBD1. CDR3 length: 15 amino acids. The V gene end was trimmed by 5 bases and the J gene end by 4 bases; junction bases not matched to a gene: 5. Germline V gene sequence: CDR1 MNHEY, CDR2 SMNVEV (reference sequence). This CDR3 reads CASSLGTGGIYGYTF. The DNA for the CDR3 is TGTGCCAGCAGTCTAGGGACAGGGGGCATCTATGGCTACACCTTC.

The CDR3 region is CASSYVRNDEQFF. The CDR3 bases are TGTGCCAGCAGTTACGTAAGAAACGATGAGCAGTTCTTC. The chain uses TRBV6-1 and TRBJ2-1; D is unresolved. CDR1 MNHNS and CDR2 SASEGT come from the germline V gene. V gave up 5 bases and J gave up 8 bases, with 13 bases separating them. This CDR3 spans 13 amino acids.

This rearrangement joins TRBV15 to TRBJ2-5; 8 positions match TRBD2. In germline, CDR1 is LNHNV, CDR2 YYDKDF (reference sequence). The CDR3 is 17 amino acids. The trim removed 5 bases at V and 1 base at J, leaving 12 bases unmatched. The CDR3 sequence: CATSGSTLAALQETQYF. CDR3 nucleotides: TGTGCCACCAGCGGAAGTACACTAGCGGCGCTCCAAGAGACCCAGTACTTC.

This clonotype was counted once. The rearrangement links TRBV27 to TRBJ2-7, with D tentatively TRBD2 (5 bases). CDR1 and CDR2 from the germline V gene are MNHEY and SMNVEV (reference sequence). This CDR3 has 15 amino acids. Trimming took off 0 bases at V and 6 bases at J, with 15 bases between the two ends. The CDR3 sequence is CASSLSLIGNGEQYF. The CDR3 DNA follows: TGTGCCAGCAGTTTATCACTAATCGGGAATGGCGAGCAGTACTTC.

This chain joins TRBV19 and TRBJ1-6, with a possible D match to TRBD1 (5 bases). V was trimmed by 5 bases and J by 7 bases, leaving 9 bases between them. Germline V gene data show CDR1 as LNHDA and CDR2 as SQIVND (reference sequence). This CDR3 is built from 13 residues. CDR3 region: CASSVGGNSPLHF. Here the CDR3 DNA reads TGTGCCAGTAGTGTCGGGGGGAATTCACCCCTCCACTTT. Looking up the rest from reference TRBV19 and TRBJ1-6 gives the full variable domain: DGGITQSPKYLFRKEGQNVTLSCEQNLNHDAMYWYRQDPGQGLRLIYYSQIVNDFQKGDIAEGYSVSREKKESFPLTVTSAQKNPTAFYLCASSVGGNSPLHFGNGTRLTVT.

This clonotype has a handful of counts. In nucleotides, the CDR3 is TGTGCCAGTAGCATTCCGGGACACGGAGAGACCCAGTACTTC. Translation gives CASSIPGHGETQYF. The chain has TRBV19 and TRBJ2-5; D possibly corresponds to TRBD1 (6 bases). The V gene's germline CDR1 is LNHDA and CDR2 SQIVND (reference sequence). Trimming took off 6 bases at V and 4 bases at J, with 15 bases between the two ends. There are 14 residues in the CDR3.

V and J are TRBV12-3 or TRBV12-4 and TRBJ1-1; D is ambiguous. V was trimmed by 5 bases and J by 2 bases, leaving 6 bases between them. The CDR3 sequence is 12 residues long. The CDR3 sequence: CASSPPNTEAFF. The CDR3 coding sequence is TGTGCCAGCAGTCCCCCAAACACTGAAGCTTTCTTT.

This clonotype was found a few times. The rearrangement links TRBV7-8 to TRBJ2-7; D remains unclear. This CDR3 is built from 13 residues. In germline, CDR1 is SGHVS, CDR2 FQNEAQ. Trimming shortened V by 0 bases and J by 2 bases, and 5 bases separated the two germline ends. DNA for the CDR3: TGTGCCAGCAGCTTAGCAAAAACCTACGAGCAGTACTTC. Its translation is CASSLAKTYEQYF.

The V and J genes are TRBV19 and TRBJ1-2; D might be TRBD1 (5 bases). This CDR3 contains 13 residues. Trimming pared 6 bases from V and 3 bases from J, leaving 11 bases between. Germline CDR1 is LNHDA and CDR2 is SQIVND (reference sequence). The CDR3 region is CASSPVGDYGYTF. The CDR3 region has the DNA TGTGCCAGTAGCCCCGTGGGGGACTATGGCTACACCTTC.

The rearrangement uses TRBV6-5 and TRBJ1-1, with 7 bases identical to TRBD1. Germline CDR1 reads MNHEY; CDR2 reads SVGAGI. Losses at the gene ends were 9 bases for V and 4 bases for J; bases not matched to a gene: 8. This CDR3 has 13 amino acids. The CDR3 loop is CASSQGRPTEAFF. The CDR3 DNA reads as TGTGCCAGTTCACAGGGGCGACCCACTGAAGCTTTCTTT.

This rearrangement joins TRBV6-5 to TRBJ1-2; possible D gene TRBD1, 5 bases. The V end lost 0 bases, the J end lost 4 bases, and 9 bases lay between the germline ends. The CDR3 spans 14 residues. Germline loops: CDR1 MNHEY, CDR2 SVGAGI. DNA of the CDR3: TGTGCCAGCAGTTACTCGGGGCCCCTCTATGGCTACACCTTC. Amino acids: CASSYSGPLYGYTF.

The chain couples TRBV12-3 or TRBV12-4 to TRBJ2-1; 8 bases map to TRBD1. The trim removed 9 bases at V and 4 bases at J, leaving 8 bases unmatched. The CDR3 loop spans 14 amino acids. In nucleotides, the CDR3 is TGTGCCAGTGGCTCCGGGACAGGATACAATGAGCAGTTCTTC. Protein product: CASGSGTGYNEQFF.

This clonotype was detected a few times. This rearrangement joins TRBV7-2 to TRBJ1-2; the D gene is possibly TRBD1 (6 bases). The CDR3 length is 15 residues. Per germline, CDR1 SGHTA and CDR2 FQGNSA. Trimming took off 1 base at V and 4 bases at J, with 13 bases between the two ends. CDR3 in amino acids: CASSLESGDLYGYTF. For the CDR3, the DNA is TGTGCCAGCAGCTTAGAGTCAGGGGACCTCTATGGCTACACCTTC.

This clonotype was observed many times. This chain links TRBV4-3 with TRBJ2-2, with 7 bases fitting TRBD1. This CDR3 contains 15 residues. Germline V gene data show CDR1 as LGHNA and CDR2 as YSLEER. Germline trimming cut 0 bases from V and 5 bases from J; bases unmatched to any gene: 3. CDR3 sequence (DNA): TGCGCCAGCAGCCAAGACAGGGGGAAAACCGGGGAGCTGTTTTTT. Its translation: CASSQDRGKTGELFF.